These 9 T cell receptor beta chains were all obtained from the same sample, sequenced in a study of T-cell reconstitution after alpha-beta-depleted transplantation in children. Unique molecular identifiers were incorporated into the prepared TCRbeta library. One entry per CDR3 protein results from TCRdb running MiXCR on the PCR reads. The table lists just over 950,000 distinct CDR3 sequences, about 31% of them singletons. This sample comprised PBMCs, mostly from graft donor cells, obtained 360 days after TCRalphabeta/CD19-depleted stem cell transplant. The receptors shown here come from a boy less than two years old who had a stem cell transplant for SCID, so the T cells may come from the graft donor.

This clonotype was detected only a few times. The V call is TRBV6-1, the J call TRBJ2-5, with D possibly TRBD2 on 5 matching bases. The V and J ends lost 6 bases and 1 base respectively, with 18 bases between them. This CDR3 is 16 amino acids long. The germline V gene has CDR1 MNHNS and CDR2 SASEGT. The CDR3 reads CASSNALSSPQETQYF. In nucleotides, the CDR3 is TGTGCCAGCAGCAATGCCCTGTCTAGCCCCCAAGAGACCCAGTACTTC.

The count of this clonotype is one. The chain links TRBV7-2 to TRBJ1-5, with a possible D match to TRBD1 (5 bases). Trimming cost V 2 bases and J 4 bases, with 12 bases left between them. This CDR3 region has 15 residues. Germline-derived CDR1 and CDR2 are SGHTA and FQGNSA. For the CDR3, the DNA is TGTGCCAGCAGCTTATGGGTGACAGATAATCAGCCCCAGCATTTT. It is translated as CASSLWVTDNQPQHF.

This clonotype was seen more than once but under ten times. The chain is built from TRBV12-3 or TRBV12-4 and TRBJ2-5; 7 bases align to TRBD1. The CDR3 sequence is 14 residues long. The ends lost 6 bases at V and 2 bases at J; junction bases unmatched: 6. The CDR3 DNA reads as TGTGCCAGCAGCCGCCGCAGGGGGCAAGAGACCCAGTACTTC. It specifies CASSRRRGQETQYF.

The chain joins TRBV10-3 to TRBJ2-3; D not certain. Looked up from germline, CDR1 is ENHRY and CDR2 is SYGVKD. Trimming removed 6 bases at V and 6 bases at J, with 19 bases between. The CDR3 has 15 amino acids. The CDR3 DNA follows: TGTGCCATCAGAGGTGTTGAGCGCGGTGGGGATACGCAGTATTTT. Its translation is CAIRGVERGGDTQYF.

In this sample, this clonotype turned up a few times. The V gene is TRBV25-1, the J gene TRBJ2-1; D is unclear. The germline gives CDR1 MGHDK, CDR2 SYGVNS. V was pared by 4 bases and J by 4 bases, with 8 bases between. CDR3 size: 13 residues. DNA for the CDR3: TGTGCCAGCAGTGGAGGTCAGTACAATGAGCAGTTCTTC. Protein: CASSGGQYNEQFF.

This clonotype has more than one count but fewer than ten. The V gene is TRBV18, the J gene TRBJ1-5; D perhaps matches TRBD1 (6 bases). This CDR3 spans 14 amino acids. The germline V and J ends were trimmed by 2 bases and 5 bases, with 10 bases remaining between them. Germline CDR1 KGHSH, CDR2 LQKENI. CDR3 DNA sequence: TGTGCCAGCTCACCAGCACAGGGTTATCAGCCCCAGCATTTT. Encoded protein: CASSPAQGYQPQHF.

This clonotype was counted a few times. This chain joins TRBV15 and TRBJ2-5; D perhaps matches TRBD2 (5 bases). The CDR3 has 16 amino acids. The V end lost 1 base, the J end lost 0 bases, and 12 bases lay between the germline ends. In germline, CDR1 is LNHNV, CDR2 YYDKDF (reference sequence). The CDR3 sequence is CATSRVSGPYQETQYF. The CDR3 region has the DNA TGTGCCACCAGCAGAGTGAGCGGCCCGTACCAAGAGACCCAGTACTTC. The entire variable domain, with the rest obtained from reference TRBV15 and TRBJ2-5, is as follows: DAMVIQNPRYQVTQFGKPVTLSCSQTLNHNVMYWYQQKSSQAPKLLFHYYDKDFNNEADTPDNFQSRRPNTSFCFLDIRSPGLGDTAMYLCATSRVSGPYQETQYFGPGTRLLVL.

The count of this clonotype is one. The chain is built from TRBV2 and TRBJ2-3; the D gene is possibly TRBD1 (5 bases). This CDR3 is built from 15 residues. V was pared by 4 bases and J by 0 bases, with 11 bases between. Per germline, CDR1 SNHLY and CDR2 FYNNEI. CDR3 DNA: TGTGCCAGCAGTGTTCTGGGGCCAAGCACAGATACGCAGTATTTT. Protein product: CASSVLGPSTDTQYF.

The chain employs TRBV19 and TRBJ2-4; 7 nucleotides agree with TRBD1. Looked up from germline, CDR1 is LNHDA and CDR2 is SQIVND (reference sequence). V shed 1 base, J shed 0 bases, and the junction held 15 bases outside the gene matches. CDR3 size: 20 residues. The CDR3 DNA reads TGTGCCAGTAGTATAGGTGGGCCGGGACAGATCACCCTAGCCAAAAACATTCAGTACTTC. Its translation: CASSIGGPGQITLAKNIQYF.